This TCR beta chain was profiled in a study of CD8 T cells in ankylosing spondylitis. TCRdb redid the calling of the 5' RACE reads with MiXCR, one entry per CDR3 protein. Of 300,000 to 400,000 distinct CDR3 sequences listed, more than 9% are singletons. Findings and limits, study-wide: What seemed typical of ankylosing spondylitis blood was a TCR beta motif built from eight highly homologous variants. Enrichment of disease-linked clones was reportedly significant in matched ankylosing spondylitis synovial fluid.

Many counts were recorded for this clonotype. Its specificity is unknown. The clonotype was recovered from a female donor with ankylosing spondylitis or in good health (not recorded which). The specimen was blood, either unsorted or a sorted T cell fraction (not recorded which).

This chain's CDR3 is CSARDAVQDNEQFF. The CDR3 bases are TGCAGTGCTAGAGATGCTGTACAAGACAATGAGCAGTTCTTC. V and J are TRBV20-1 and TRBJ2-1, with D unresolved. There are 14 residues in the CDR3. Trimming left V 0 bases short and J 5 bases short, with 11 bases between. The germline gives CDR1 DFQATT, CDR2 SNEGSKA (reference sequence).